This entry concerns a single TCR beta chain. The antigen remains unidentified. The data belong to a study of T cell responses to AZD1222 COVID-19 vaccine. Second-dose timings of about 4 or about 12 weeks were pooled. CDR3 size: 14 residues. CDR1 is MGHDK, CDR2 SYGVNS, per germline. The V end was cut by 7 bases, the J end by 1 base, with 10 bases between. Study results and limitations: Repertoire collection took place solely once the T cell response had peaked. Baseline seropositivity occurred in only six AZD1222 recipients. Females outnumbered males among donors, who were mostly white British; clonal diversity was possibly underestimated.

Libraries were prepared by immunoSEQ multiplex PCR; TCRdb keeps only in-frame clonotypes and omits some of them. The data contain 20,000 or so clones, approximately 89% of them singletons. The sequenced sample was peripheral blood, obtained 28 days after the second AZD1222 dose. V and J are TRBV25-1 and TRBJ2-2; D call uncertain. This clonotype was sampled from an adult who received the AZD1222 COVID-19 vaccine. The CDR3, as DNA: TGTGCCAGCACGGCGGTGGAGAACACCGGGGAGCTGTTTTTT. Translating gives CASTAVENTGELFF. Full variable domain (missing parts from reference TRBV25-1 and TRBJ2-2): EADIYQTPRYLVIGTGKKITLECSQTMGHDKMYWYQQDPGMELHLIHYSYGVNSTEKGDLSSESTVSRIRTEHFPLTLESARPSHTSQYLCASTAVENTGELFFGEGSRLTVL.